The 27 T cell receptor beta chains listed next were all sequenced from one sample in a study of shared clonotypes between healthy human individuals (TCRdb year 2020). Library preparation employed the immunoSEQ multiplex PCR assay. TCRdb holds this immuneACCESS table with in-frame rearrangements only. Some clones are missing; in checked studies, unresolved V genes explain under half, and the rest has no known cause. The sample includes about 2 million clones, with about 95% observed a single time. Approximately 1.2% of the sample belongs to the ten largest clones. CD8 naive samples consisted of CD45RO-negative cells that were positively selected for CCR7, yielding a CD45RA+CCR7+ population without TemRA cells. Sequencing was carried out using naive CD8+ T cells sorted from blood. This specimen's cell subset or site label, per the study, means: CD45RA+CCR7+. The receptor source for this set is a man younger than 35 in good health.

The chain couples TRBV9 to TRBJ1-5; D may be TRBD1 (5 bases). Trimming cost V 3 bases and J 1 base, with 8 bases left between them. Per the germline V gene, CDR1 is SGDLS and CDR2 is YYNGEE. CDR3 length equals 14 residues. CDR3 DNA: TGTGCCAGCAGCGGTGCAGGGAGCAATCAGCCCCAGCATTTT. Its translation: CASSGAGSNQPQHF. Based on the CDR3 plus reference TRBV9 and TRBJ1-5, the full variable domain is DSGVTQTPKHLITATGQRVTLRCSPRSGDLSVYWYQQSLDQGLQFLIQYYNGEERAKGNILERFSAQQFPDLHSELNLSSLELGDSALYFCASSGAGSNQPQHFGDGTRLSIL.

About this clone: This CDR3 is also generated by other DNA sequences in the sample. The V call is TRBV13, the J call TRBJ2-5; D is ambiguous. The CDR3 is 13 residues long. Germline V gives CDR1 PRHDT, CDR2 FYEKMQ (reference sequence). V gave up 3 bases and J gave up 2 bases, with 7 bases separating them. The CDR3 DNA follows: TGTGCCAGCAGCTTGGGTGAACAAGAGACCCAGTACTTC. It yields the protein CASSLGEQETQYF.

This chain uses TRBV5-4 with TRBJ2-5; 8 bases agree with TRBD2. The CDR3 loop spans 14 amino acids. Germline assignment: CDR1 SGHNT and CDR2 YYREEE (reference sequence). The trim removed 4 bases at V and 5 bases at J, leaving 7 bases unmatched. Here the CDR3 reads CASSHGGADETQYF. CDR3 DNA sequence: TGTGCCAGCAGCCACGGGGGGGCCGATGAGACCCAGTACTTC.

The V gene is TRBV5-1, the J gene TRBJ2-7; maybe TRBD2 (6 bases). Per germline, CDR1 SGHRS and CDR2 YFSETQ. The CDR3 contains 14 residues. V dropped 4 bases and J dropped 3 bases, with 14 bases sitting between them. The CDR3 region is CASSPGDGLYEQYF. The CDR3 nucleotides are TGCGCCAGCAGCCCGGGGGACGGCCTCTACGAGCAGTACTTC.

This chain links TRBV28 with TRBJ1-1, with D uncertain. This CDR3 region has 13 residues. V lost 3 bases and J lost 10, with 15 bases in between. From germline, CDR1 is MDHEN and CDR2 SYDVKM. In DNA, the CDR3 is TGTGCCAGCAGTTTTCGAGCGGGCGTTGGAGCTTTCTTT. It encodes CASSFRAGVGAFF.

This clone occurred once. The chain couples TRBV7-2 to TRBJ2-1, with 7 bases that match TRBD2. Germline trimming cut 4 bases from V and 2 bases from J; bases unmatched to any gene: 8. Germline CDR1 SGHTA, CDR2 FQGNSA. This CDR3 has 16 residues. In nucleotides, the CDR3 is TGTGCCAGCAGCTCCTTTGGGGGAGGGGCCTACAATGAGCAGTTCTTC. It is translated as CASSSFGGGAYNEQFF.

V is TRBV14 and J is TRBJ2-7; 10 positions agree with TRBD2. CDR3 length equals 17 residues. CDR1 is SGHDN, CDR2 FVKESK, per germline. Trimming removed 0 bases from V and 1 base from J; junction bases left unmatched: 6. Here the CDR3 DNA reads TGTGCCAGCAGCCAAGAGTTCTGGACTAGCGGTTCCTACGAGCAGTACTTC. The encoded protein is CASSQEFWTSGSYEQYF.

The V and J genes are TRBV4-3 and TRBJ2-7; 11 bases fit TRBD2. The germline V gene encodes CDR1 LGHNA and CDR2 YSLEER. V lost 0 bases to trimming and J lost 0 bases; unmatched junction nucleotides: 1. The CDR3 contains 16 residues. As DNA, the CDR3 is TGCGCCAGCAGCCAAGATGGGACTAGCGGCTCCTACGAGCAGTACTTC. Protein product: CASSQDGTSGSYEQYF.

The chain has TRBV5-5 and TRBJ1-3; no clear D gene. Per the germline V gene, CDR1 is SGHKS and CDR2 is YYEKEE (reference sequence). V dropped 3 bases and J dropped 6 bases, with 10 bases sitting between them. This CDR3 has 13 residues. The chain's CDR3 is CASSSSWVNTIYF. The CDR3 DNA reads TGTGCCAGCAGCTCCTCTTGGGTAAACACCATATATTTT.

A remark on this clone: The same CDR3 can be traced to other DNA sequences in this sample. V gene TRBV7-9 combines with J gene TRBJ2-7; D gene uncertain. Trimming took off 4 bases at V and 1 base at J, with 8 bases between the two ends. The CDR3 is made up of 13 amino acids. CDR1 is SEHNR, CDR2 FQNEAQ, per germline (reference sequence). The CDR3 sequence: CASSSDGSYEQYF. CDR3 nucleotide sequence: TGTGCCAGCAGCTCGGACGGGTCCTACGAGCAGTACTTC. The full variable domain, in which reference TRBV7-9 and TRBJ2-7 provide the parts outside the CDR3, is DTGVSQNPRHKITKRGQNVTFRCDPISEHNRLYWYRQTLGQGPEFLTYFQNEAQLEKSRLLSDRFSAERPKGSFSTLEIQRTEQGDSAMYLCASSSDGSYEQYFGPGTRLTVT.

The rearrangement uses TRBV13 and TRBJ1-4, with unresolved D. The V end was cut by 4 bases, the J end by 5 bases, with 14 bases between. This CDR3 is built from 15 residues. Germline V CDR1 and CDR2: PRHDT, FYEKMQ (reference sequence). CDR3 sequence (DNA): TGTGCCAGCAGCTCCCGGAATGCCGAGAATGAAAAACTGTTTTTT. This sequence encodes CASSSRNAENEKLFF.

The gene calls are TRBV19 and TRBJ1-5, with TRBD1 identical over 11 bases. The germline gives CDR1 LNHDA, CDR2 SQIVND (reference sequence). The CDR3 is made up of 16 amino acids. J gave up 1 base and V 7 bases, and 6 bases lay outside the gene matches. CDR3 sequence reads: CASKRDRGLSNQPQHF. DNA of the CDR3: TGTGCCAGTAAGAGGGACAGGGGGTTAAGCAATCAGCCCCAGCATTTT.

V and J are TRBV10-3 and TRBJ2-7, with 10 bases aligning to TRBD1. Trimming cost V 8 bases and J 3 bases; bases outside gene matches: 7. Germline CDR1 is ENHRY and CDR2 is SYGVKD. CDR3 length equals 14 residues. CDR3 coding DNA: TGTGCCATCGGACAGGGGGAGGTCTTCTACGAGCAGTACTTC. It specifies CAIGQGEVFYEQYF.

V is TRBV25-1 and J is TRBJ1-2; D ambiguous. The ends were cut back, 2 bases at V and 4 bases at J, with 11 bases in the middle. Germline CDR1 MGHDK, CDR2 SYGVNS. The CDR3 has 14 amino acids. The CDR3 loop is CASSEHGAAYGYTF. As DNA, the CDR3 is TGTGCCAGCAGTGAACATGGCGCCGCCTATGGCTACACCTTC.

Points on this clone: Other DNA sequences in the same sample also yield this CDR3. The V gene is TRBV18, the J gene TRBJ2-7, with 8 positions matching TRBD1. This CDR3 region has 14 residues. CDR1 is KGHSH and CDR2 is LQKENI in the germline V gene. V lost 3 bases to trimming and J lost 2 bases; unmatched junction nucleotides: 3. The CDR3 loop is CASSPGTGPYEQYF. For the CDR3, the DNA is TGTGCCAGCTCACCCGGGACAGGCCCCTACGAGCAGTACTTC.

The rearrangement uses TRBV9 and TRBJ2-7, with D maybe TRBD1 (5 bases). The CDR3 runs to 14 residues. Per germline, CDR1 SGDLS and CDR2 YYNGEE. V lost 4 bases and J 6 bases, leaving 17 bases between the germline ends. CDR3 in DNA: TGTGCCAGCAGCCCCCAGGGCAGTAGCCTCGAGCAGTACTTC. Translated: CASSPQGSSLEQYF.

The chain's CDR3 is CASSTLAGEGPYEQYF. Here the CDR3 DNA reads TGTGCCAGCAGTACCTTAGCGGGAGAGGGCCCCTACGAGCAGTACTTC. This chain connects TRBV27 to TRBJ2-7; TRBD2 aligns across 9 bases. Germline values: CDR1 MNHEY, CDR2 SMNVEV (reference sequence). The CDR3 contains 16 residues. V dropped 5 bases and J dropped 2; count of bases not matched to a gene: 10.

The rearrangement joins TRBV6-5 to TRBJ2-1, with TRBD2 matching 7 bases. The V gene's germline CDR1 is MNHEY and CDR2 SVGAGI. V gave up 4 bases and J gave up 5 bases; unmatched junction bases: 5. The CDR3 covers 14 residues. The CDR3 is CASSLSGGHNEQFF. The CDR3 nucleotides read TGTGCCAGCAGTTTATCGGGAGGCCACAATGAGCAGTTCTTC.

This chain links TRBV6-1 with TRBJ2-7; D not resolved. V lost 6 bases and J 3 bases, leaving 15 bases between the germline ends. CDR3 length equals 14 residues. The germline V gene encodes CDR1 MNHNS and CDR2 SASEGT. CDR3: CASSLRASNYEQYF. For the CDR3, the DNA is TGTGCCAGCAGCCTCCGGGCCTCAAACTACGAGCAGTACTTC.

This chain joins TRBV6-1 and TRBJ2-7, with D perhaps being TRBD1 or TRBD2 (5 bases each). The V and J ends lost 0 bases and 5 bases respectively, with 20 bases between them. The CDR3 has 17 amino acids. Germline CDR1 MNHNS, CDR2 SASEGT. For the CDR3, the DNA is TGTGCCAGCAGTGAAGCGCGAGGGGCAGGGAAGAGCGACGAGCAGTACTTC. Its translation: CASSEARGAGKSDEQYF.

CDR3 in DNA: TGTGCCAGCAGCTTGGGGGGAGGGCCGGGGGAGCAGTTCTTC. This codes for CASSLGGGPGEQFF. The chain is built from TRBV5-6 and TRBJ2-1; TRBD2 matches at 7 bases. V lost 0 bases and J lost 10; bases outside the gene matches: 7. This CDR3 has 14 residues. Germline CDR1 and CDR2: SGHDT and YYEEEE.

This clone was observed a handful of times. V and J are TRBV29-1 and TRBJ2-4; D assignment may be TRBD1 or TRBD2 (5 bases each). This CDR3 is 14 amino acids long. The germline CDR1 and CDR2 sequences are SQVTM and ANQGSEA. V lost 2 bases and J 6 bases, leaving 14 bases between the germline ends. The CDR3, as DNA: TGCAGCGTTGAAACAGGACCCGCGGGAAACATTCAGTACTTC. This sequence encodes CSVETGPAGNIQYF.

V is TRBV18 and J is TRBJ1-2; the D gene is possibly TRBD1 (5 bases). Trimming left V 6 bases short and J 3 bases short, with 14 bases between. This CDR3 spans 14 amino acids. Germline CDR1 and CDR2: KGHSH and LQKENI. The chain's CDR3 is CASSPVLGHYGYTF. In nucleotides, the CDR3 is TGTGCCAGCTCCCCCGTGCTGGGGCACTATGGCTACACCTTC.

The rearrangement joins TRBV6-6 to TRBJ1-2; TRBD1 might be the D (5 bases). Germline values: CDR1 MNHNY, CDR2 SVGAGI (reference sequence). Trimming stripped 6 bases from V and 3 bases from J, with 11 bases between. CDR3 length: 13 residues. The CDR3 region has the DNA TGTGCCAGCAGGCCGGGGACGGACTATGGCTACACCTTC. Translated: CASRPGTDYGYTF.

CDR3 DNA sequence: TGTGCCAGCAGCCCTGAAAATGAAAAACTGTTTTTT. Protein product: CASSPENEKLFF. The gene calls are TRBV14 and TRBJ1-4; unclear D gene. CDR1 is SGHDN and CDR2 is FVKESK in the germline V gene. The CDR3 is 12 residues long. V lost 4 bases, J lost 5 bases, and 5 bases lay in between.

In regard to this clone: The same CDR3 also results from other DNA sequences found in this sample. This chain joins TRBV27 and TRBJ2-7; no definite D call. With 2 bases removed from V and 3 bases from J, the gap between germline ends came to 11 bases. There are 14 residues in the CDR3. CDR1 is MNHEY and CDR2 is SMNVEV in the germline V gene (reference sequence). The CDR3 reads CASSLNGPLYEQYF. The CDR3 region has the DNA TGTGCCAGCAGTTTAAACGGGCCCCTCTACGAGCAGTACTTC.

Here the CDR3 DNA reads TGCGCCAGCAGCCGAGGGACAGGGGATTCTGACTACACCTTC. It translates to CASSRGTGDSDYTF. The J gene is TRBJ1-2, the V gene TRBV5-1; TRBD1 agrees at 10 bases. The ends lost 4 bases at V and 10 bases at J; junction bases unmatched: 10. The CDR3 spans 14 residues. CDR1 is SGHRS, CDR2 YFSETQ, per germline.